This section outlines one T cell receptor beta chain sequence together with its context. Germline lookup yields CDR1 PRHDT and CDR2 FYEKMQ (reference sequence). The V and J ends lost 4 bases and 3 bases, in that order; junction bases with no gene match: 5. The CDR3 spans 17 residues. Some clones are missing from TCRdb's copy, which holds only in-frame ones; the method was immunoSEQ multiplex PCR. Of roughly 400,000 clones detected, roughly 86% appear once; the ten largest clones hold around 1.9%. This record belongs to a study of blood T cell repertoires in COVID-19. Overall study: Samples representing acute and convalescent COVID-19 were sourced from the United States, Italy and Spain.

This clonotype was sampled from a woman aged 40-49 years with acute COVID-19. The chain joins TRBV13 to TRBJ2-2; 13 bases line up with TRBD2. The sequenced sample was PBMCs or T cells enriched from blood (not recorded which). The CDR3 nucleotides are TGTGCCAGCAGCTCCCACGGGACTAGCGGGGACACCGGGGAGCTGTTTTTT. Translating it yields CASSSHGTSGDTGELFF.